Shown below are 21 T cell receptor beta chains from a single sample sequenced in a study of cytomegalovirus exposure and HLA in healthy donors. The PCR used 60 Vbeta and 13 Jbeta primers. Here immunoSEQ multiplex PCR was the method, and the copy in TCRdb shows in-frame clones only, minus some. The sample yields 150,000 to 200,000 clones, about 65% seen once. The sample comprised PBMCs. These receptors came from a girl aged 10-17 years in good health and CMV-seronegative.

This clone has just a few counts. The chain carries TRBV19 and TRBJ1-1; a possible D gene is TRBD1 (5 bases). The CDR3 contains 15 residues. The germline CDR1 and CDR2 sequences are LNHDA and SQIVND (reference sequence). V was trimmed by 0 bases and J by 0 bases, leaving 8 bases between them. For the CDR3, the DNA is TGTGCCAGTAGTATAGAAGGGGAAATGAACACTGAAGCTTTCTTT. Translated: CASSIEGEMNTEAFF. Using reference TRBV19 and TRBJ1-1 for the parts outside the CDR3, the full variable domain is DGGITQSPKYLFRKEGQNVTLSCEQNLNHDAMYWYRQDPGQGLRLIYYSQIVNDFQKGDIAEGYSVSREKKESFPLTVTSAQKNPTAFYLCASSIEGEMNTEAFFGQGTRLTVV.

The J gene is TRBJ2-7, the V gene TRBV15; D not certain. V gave up 0 bases and J gave up 4 bases, with 7 bases separating them. Germline V CDR1 and CDR2: LNHNV, YYDKDF (reference sequence). The CDR3 contains 13 residues. The CDR3 spells CATSRDAVYEQYF. CDR3 nucleotide sequence: TGTGCCACCAGCAGAGATGCGGTGTACGAGCAGTACTTC.

V gene TRBV6-4 combines with J gene TRBJ1-6, with 7 positions matching TRBD1. The V gene's germline CDR1 is MRHNA and CDR2 SNTAGT. V trimming: 3 bases; J trimming: 7 bases; junction bases outside the gene matches: 6. The CDR3 spans 15 residues. The DNA for the CDR3 is TGTGCCAGCAGTGAATTGACAGGGCAGAATTCACCCCTCCACTTT. Protein product: CASSELTGQNSPLHF.

This clone has just one count. The chain combines TRBV21-1 with TRBJ1-1; the D segment call TRBD1 is taken from the table without a DNA check. TRBV21-1 is shown as a pseudogene. The CDR3 extends over 12 amino acids. Here the CDR3 reads CARRDRATEAFF. The CDR3 coding sequence is TGTGCCCGCCGGGACAGGGCCACTGAAGCTTTCTTT.

V and J are TRBV2 and TRBJ1-4, with 11 bases aligning to TRBD1. Per the germline V gene, CDR1 is SNHLY and CDR2 is FYNNEI. Germline trimming cut 7 bases from V and 0 bases from J; bases unmatched to any gene: 7. There are 17 residues in the CDR3. CDR3 amino acids: CASMGDRGGATNEKLFF. The CDR3 DNA is TGTGCCAGCATGGGGGACAGGGGGGGTGCAACTAATGAAAAACTGTTTTTT.

The V and J genes are TRBV6-1 and TRBJ2-5; D unresolved. The V end lost 4 bases, the J end lost 5 bases, and 8 bases lay between the germline ends. CDR3 length: 12 residues. Germline V gene sequence: CDR1 MNHNS, CDR2 SASEGT. CDR3: CASSVRLETQYF. In nucleotides, the CDR3 is TGTGCCAGCAGTGTCCGTCTGGAGACCCAGTACTTC.

This sequence joins TRBV14 and TRBJ1-2; D gene uncertain. The CDR3 loop spans 13 amino acids. Trimming shortened V by 2 bases and J by 6 bases, and 10 bases separated the two germline ends. Germline CDR1 SGHDN, CDR2 FVKESK. The CDR3 nucleotides are TGTGCCAGCAGCCAACTAACTACGGATGGCTACACCTTC. Translation: CASSQLTTDGYTF.

The CDR3 DNA is TGTGCCACCTCCGAGACTAGCGGGAGCTACGAGCAGTACTTC. As protein: CATSETSGSYEQYF. This chain uses TRBV19 with TRBJ2-7; 12 bases agree with TRBD2. CDR3 length: 14 residues. Germline trimming cut 10 bases from V and 3 bases from J; bases unmatched to any gene: 7. CDR1 is LNHDA and CDR2 is SQIVND in the germline V gene (reference sequence).

This clone showed up just a few times. V gene TRBV15 combines with J gene TRBJ2-7, with 8 bases identical to TRBD1. Trimming removed 1 base from V and 2 bases from J; junction bases left unmatched: 1. This CDR3 spans 14 amino acids. Germline CDR1 LNHNV, CDR2 YYDKDF (reference sequence). DNA for the CDR3: TGTGCCACCAGCAGAGGGACAGGGACCTACGAGCAGTACTTC. It translates to CATSRGTGTYEQYF.

This clone was recorded only once. This chain uses TRBV2 with TRBJ2-5; TRBD1 might be the D (6 bases). Germline V CDR1 and CDR2: SNHLY, FYNNEI. Deletions cut 4 bases from V and 2 bases from J, with 8 bases between. The CDR3 contains 13 residues. This chain's CDR3 is CASSAGAQETQYF. The CDR3 nucleotides are TGTGCCAGCAGTGCAGGGGCGCAAGAGACCCAGTACTTC.

The chain carries TRBV5-5 and TRBJ2-1, with TRBD2 matching over 7 bases. This CDR3 contains 12 residues. Germline CDR1 and CDR2: SGHKS and YYEKEE (reference sequence). V gave up 10 bases and J gave up 0 bases; unmatched junction bases: 1. The CDR3 bases are TGTGCCGGGGGGGTCTCCTACAATGAGCAGTTCTTC. This encodes CAGGVSYNEQFF.

About this clone itself: One end of the junction fails to match germline, which may point to a read error. This CDR3 reads CAISEGTDYGYNF. DNA for the CDR3: TGTGCCATCAGTGAAGGGACAGACTATGGCTACAACTTC. V is TRBV10-3 and J is TRBJ1-2, with TRBD1 identical over 7 bases. The CDR3 is made up of 13 amino acids. CDR1 is ENHRY, CDR2 SYGVKD, per germline.

This sequence joins TRBV5-1 and TRBJ1-3; the match to TRBD1 covers 9 bases. Per germline, CDR1 SGHRS and CDR2 YFSETQ. The CDR3 extends over 16 amino acids. Trimming at V came to 2 bases and at J to 3 bases, leaving 6 bases not matched to a gene. The CDR3 DNA reads TGCGCCAGCAGCTTAAGCCGGGACAGGGTTGGAAACACCATATATTTT. Protein sequence: CASSLSRDRVGNTIYF. The full variable domain, in which reference TRBV5-1 and TRBJ1-3 provide the parts outside the CDR3, is KAGVTQTPRYLIKTRGQQVTLSCSPISGHRSVSWYQQTPGQGLQFLFEYFSETQRNKGNFPGRFSGRQFSNSRSEMNVSTLELGDSALYLCASSLSRDRVGNTIYFGEGSWLTVV.

The chain combines TRBV5-6 with TRBJ2-7; TRBD1 matches at 7 bases. This CDR3 has 13 amino acids. J was trimmed by 6 bases and V by 3 bases; bases with no gene match: 6. The germline gives CDR1 SGHDT, CDR2 YYEEEE. CDR3 sequence (DNA): TGTGCCAGCAGCTCGGTGCCAGGGGGCGAGCAGTACTTC. This encodes CASSSVPGGEQYF.

V gene TRBV11-2 combines with J gene TRBJ1-5; D is undetermined. This CDR3 is built from 14 residues. The germline CDR1 and CDR2 sequences are SGHAT and FQNNGV. Trimming pared 1 base from V and 0 bases from J, leaving 4 bases between. The CDR3 is CASSLGGSNQPQHF. The CDR3 DNA is TGTGCCAGCAGCTTAGGAGGTAGCAATCAGCCCCAGCATTTT.

This clone was seen a few times. CDR3 nucleotides: TGTGCCAGCAGCGTTGCTAGAACAGATACGCAGTATTTT. Amino acid sequence: CASSVARTDTQYF. The chain employs TRBV7-2 and TRBJ2-3; D is uncertain. V gave up 5 bases and J gave up 3 bases, with 9 bases separating them. The germline CDR1 and CDR2 sequences are SGHTA and FQGNSA. CDR3 size: 13 residues.

The chain links TRBV5-6 to TRBJ1-1, with 7 bases that match TRBD1. With 4 bases clipped from V and 0 bases from J, the junction kept 18 bases outside the gene matches. The CDR3 is made up of 19 amino acids. The germline V gene has CDR1 SGHDT and CDR2 YYEEEE. Written as DNA, the CDR3 is TGTGCCAGCAGCCCGGGAAAAAAACAGGGGACACACATGAACACTGAAGCTTTCTTT. Translating gives CASSPGKKQGTHMNTEAFF.

The chain links TRBV7-9 to TRBJ2-7; 10 nucleotides line up with TRBD2. V dropped 5 bases and J dropped 2; count of bases not matched to a gene: 9. Per germline, CDR1 SEHNR and CDR2 FQNEAQ (reference sequence). There are 16 residues in the CDR3. The DNA for the CDR3 is TGTGCCAGCAGCGCACCTCTAGCGGGGGACCCCTACGAGCAGTACTTC. Encoded protein: CASSAPLAGDPYEQYF.

The chain joins TRBV5-1 to TRBJ2-3, with 12 positions matching TRBD1. CDR3 length: 15 amino acids. CDR1 is SGHRS, CDR2 YFSETQ, per germline. V trimming: 0 bases; J trimming: 6 bases; junction bases outside the gene matches: 2. The CDR3 loop reads CASSLDGTGGDTQYF. The CDR3 DNA reads TGCGCCAGCAGCTTGGATGGGACAGGGGGCGATACGCAGTATTTT.

This clone appeared a few times. The rearrangement uses TRBV4-1 and TRBJ1-4; D unclear. The CDR3 runs 13 residues. V lost 1 base to trimming and J lost 8 bases, with 8 bases between them. Germline V gene sequence: CDR1 MGHRA, CDR2 YSYEKL. Here the CDR3 reads CASSQGAIEKLFF. The CDR3 DNA reads as TGCGCCAGCAGCCAAGGGGCCATCGAAAAACTGTTTTTT.

The chain is built from TRBV18 and TRBJ2-5; weak D call: TRBD1 (6 bases). V lost 5 bases and J lost 5, with 21 bases in between. This CDR3 contains 16 residues. From germline, CDR1 is KGHSH and CDR2 LQKENI. The CDR3 is CASSSPQGNLGETQYF. The CDR3 DNA follows: TGTGCCAGCTCAAGCCCCCAGGGGAACTTAGGGGAGACCCAGTACTTC. The complete variable domain, with remaining parts taken from reference TRBV18 and TRBJ2-5, reads NAGVMQNPRHLVRRRGQEARLRCSPMKGHSHVYWYRQLPEEGLKFMVYLQKENIIDESGMPKERFSAEFPKEGPSILRIQQVVRGDSAAYFCASSSPQGNLGETQYFGPGTRLLVL.